These 17 T cell receptor beta chains originate from one sample sequenced in a study of monozygotic twins with inflammatory bowel disease. With the 5' RACE reads reprocessed, TCRdb shows one record per CDR3 protein and no DNA. The specimen's table records about 330,000 distinct CDR3 sequences. Sequenced sample: blood. The source of these receptors is a human donor with ulcerative colitis or Crohn's disease, or a healthy co-twin of an affected twin (not recorded which).

This chain joins TRBV30 and TRBJ1-2. This CDR3 is 12 amino acids long. Germline V gene lookup returns CDR1 GTSNPN and CDR2 SVGIG (reference sequence). This CDR3 is CAWRLSRIGYTF.

The chain is built from TRBV19 and TRBJ1-5; there is no DNA to check the TCRdb D call of TRBD1. Germline V gene data show CDR1 as LNHDA and CDR2 as SQIVND (reference sequence). This CDR3 comprises 15 residues. The CDR3 region is CASRRDSYSNQPQHF.

This chain joins TRBV27 and TRBJ2-3; TCRdb proposes TRBD1, but this gene call is untestable without DNA. In germline, CDR1 is MNHEY, CDR2 SMNVEV (reference sequence). This CDR3 has 15 amino acids. CDR3 protein: CASRLPGQGTDTQYF.

J is TRBJ1-2 and V is TRBV28. The germline V gene encodes CDR1 MDHEN and CDR2 SYDVKM. The CDR3 is made up of 14 amino acids. CDR3 region: CASSSGSENYGYTF.

This rearrangement joins TRBV4-1 to TRBJ2-5. The CDR3 has 14 residues. The germline CDR1 and CDR2 sequences are MGHRA and YSYEKL. The CDR3 loop is CASSPFHLKETQYF.

The chain couples TRBV5-4 to TRBJ2-3. The CDR3 extends over 15 amino acids. Germline CDR1 reads SGHNT; CDR2 reads YYREEE (reference sequence). CDR3 in amino acids: CASSLDLASTDTQYF.

CDR3 protein: CASSSRLGTENGYTF. This rearrangement joins TRBV28 to TRBJ1-2; lacking DNA, the TRBD1 call made by TCRdb goes unchecked. From germline, CDR1 is MDHEN and CDR2 SYDVKM. This CDR3 has 15 residues.

This chain joins TRBV20-1 and TRBJ2-1; TCRdb returns TRBD1, unconfirmable since there is no DNA. Germline V CDR1 and CDR2: DFQATT, SNEGSKA (reference sequence). This CDR3 has 15 residues. The CDR3 protein is CSASEGAGSYNEQFF.

V gene TRBV6-5 combines with J gene TRBJ2-7; the TCRdb D gene call, TRBD1, has no DNA to confirm it. This CDR3 comprises 16 residues. Germline values: CDR1 MNHEY, CDR2 SVGAGI. The CDR3 loop reads CASSYSAGTASYEQYF.

The chain joins TRBV5-1 to TRBJ1-2; TCRdb names TRBD1, which stays unverified in the absence of DNA. The CDR3 has 13 residues. The germline CDR1 and CDR2 sequences are SGHRS and YFSETQ. The CDR3 here is CASSAGINYGYTF.

The chain combines TRBV12-3 or TRBV12-4 with TRBJ2-7; with no DNA, the TCRdb D assignment of TRBD2 cannot be verified. This CDR3 has 14 residues. The CDR3 reads CASSFLGLGGEQYF.

The chain couples TRBV5-1 to TRBJ2-3; there is no DNA to check the TCRdb D call of TRBD1. The length of the CDR3 is 14 residues. Looked up from germline, CDR1 is SGHRS and CDR2 is YFSETQ. The CDR3: CASSLLGGTDTQYF.

This chain uses TRBV21-1 with TRBJ1-3; TCRdb picks TRBD1, but there is no DNA to check that call. TRBV21-1 is labeled a pseudogene. This CDR3 has 16 residues. CDR3 residues: CASSARQGISGNTIYF.

The V gene is TRBV12-3 or TRBV12-4, the J gene TRBJ2-1. The CDR3 is 11 residues long. CDR3 amino acids: CASSLDLEQFF.

V is TRBV3-1 and J is TRBJ2-5; TCRdb gives TRBD1 as the D gene, but with no DNA this cannot be confirmed. The CDR3 has 16 amino acids. Germline loops: CDR1 LGHDT, CDR2 YNNKEL (reference sequence). The CDR3 is CASSHRDSLLQETQYF.

The chain links TRBV5-1 to TRBJ1-1; no DNA is available, so the TRBD1 call from TCRdb remains unchecked. CDR3 length: 15 residues. From germline, CDR1 is SGHRS and CDR2 YFSETQ. CDR3 protein: CASSPGGQGASGAFF. The variable domain in full, completed from reference TRBV5-1 and TRBJ1-1, reads KAGVTQTPRYLIKTRGQQVTLSCSPISGHRSVSWYQQTPGQGLQFLFEYFSETQRNKGNFPGRFSGRQFSNSRSEMNVSTLELGDSALYLCASSPGGQGASGAFFGQGTRLTVV.

This chain links TRBV18 with TRBJ1-1. Germline loops: CDR1 KGHSH, CDR2 LQKENI. This CDR3 has 15 amino acids. CDR3 sequence: CASSPRYLENTEAFF.